Listed here is a single T cell receptor beta chain. Per the germline V gene, CDR1 is LNHDA and CDR2 is SQIVND (reference sequence). CDR3 length: 14 residues. The junction had 4 bases not matched to a gene; V was cut back by 4 bases and J by 6 bases. Those enrolled, adults aged roughly 18 to 100 years, came from about two dozen US areas. Clinical histories supplied by participants themselves formed the basis of cohort assignment. The data were obtained in a study of blood T cell repertoires in COVID-19. Study details: T cells, B-cell-depleted T cells, or PBMCs supplied cDNA or gDNA.

Using immunoSEQ multiplex PCR, the repertoire was profiled, and TCRdb retains in-frame clones only, with some absent. The data show 260,000 or so clones, 85% seen once. The clonotype comes from a woman between 45 and 65 years old who had recovered from COVID-19. V gene TRBV19 combines with J gene TRBJ1-4; TRBD1 agrees at 8 bases. Sequenced sample: PBMCs or T cells enriched from blood (not recorded which). The CDR3: CASSTQGEDEKLFF. CDR3 in DNA: TGTGCCAGTAGTACACAGGGGGAAGATGAAAAACTGTTTTTT.